One T cell receptor (beta chain) is described in this entry. Its antigen is currently unknown. The germline CDR1 and CDR2 sequences are LGHNT and FRNRAP. This CDR3 is 16 amino acids long. The ends lost 0 bases at V and 6 bases at J; junction bases unmatched: 3. The sample comes from a study of T cell repertoires in ileal Crohn's disease. Study in general: Around 40% were active smokers at surgery; median disease duration was approximately 8.5 years. Study-level results: Compared with non-smokers, active smokers at surgery showed more clonal expansions.

Assay: immunoSEQ multiplex PCR; the TCRdb copy retains only in-frame clones and omits some. Among around 6,200 clones, roughly 77% were seen once, and the ten largest hold 15% to 20%. Eligibility required adulthood, ileal or ileocolonic Crohn's disease and indicated ileocolonic resection. Sequenced: ileal tissue. The genes are TRBV12-5 and TRBJ2-3; TRBD2 agrees at 13 bases. The receptor was isolated from an adult with Crohn's disease. The CDR3 DNA follows: TGTGCTAGTGGTTTGGTACTAGCGGGAGGGCCGGATACGCAGTATTTT. This encodes CASGLVLAGGPDTQYF.